The clone carrying this T cell receptor beta chain was seen more than once but under ten times. V was pared by 6 bases and J by 3 bases, with 6 bases of the junction left unmatched. This CDR3 contains 15 residues. These data come from a study of T-cell reconstitution after alpha-beta-depleted transplantation in children. During its preparation, the TCRbeta library received unique molecular identifiers. Using its own MiXCR run on the PCR reads, TCRdb lists one record per CDR3 protein. This table holds 400,000 to 500,000 distinct CDR3 sequences, approximately 11% found once. Sequenced here: PBMCs from the stem cell graft donor, sampled from the stem cell graft. The TCR sequence derives from a human donor who donated a stem cell graft to a child with acute myeloid leukemia. The chain employs TRBV12-3 or TRBV12-4 and TRBJ1-3, with 9 bases identical to TRBD1. This CDR3 reads CASRERQGGGNTIYF. The CDR3 bases are TGTGCCAGCAGAGAAAGACAGGGGGGTGGAAACACCATATATTTT.